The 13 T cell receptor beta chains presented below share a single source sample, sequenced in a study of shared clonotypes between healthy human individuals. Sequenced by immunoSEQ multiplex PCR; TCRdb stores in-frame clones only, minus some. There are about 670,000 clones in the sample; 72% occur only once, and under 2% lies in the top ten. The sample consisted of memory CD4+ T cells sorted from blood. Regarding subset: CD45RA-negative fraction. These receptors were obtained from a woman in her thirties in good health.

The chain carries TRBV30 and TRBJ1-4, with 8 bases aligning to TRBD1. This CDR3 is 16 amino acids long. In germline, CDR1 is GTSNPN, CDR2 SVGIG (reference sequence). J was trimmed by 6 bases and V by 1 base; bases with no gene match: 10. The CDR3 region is CAWSGTGKISDEKLFF. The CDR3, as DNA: TGTGCCTGGAGTGGGACAGGGAAGATTAGCGATGAAAAACTGTTTTTT. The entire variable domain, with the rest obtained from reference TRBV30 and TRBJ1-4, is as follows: SQTIHQWPATLVQPVGSPLSLECTVEGTSNPNLYWYRQAAGRGLQLLFYSVGIGQISSEVPQNLSASRPQDRQFILSSKKLLLSDSGFYLCAWSGTGKISDEKLFFGSGTQLSVL.

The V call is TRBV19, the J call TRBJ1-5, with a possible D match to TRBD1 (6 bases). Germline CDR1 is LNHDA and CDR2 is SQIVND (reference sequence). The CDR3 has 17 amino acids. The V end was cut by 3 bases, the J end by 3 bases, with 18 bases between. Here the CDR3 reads CASSIPGAPLSNQPQHF. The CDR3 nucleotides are TGTGCCAGTAGTATCCCGGGGGCCCCTCTCTCCAATCAGCCCCAGCATTTT.

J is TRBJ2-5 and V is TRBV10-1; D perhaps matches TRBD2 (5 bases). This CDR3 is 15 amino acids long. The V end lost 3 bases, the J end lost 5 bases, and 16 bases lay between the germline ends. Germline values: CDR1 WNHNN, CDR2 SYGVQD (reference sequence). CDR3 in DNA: TGCGCCAGCAGTGAAAGAGGGAGTAACGGGGAGACCCAGTACTTC. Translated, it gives CASSERGSNGETQYF.

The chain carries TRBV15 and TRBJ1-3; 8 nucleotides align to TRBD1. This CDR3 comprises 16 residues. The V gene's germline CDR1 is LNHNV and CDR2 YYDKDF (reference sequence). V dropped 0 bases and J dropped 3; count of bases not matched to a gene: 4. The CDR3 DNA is TGTGCCACCAGCAGAGACAGGGGGCTCGATGGAAACACCATATATTTT. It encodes CATSRDRGLDGNTIYF.

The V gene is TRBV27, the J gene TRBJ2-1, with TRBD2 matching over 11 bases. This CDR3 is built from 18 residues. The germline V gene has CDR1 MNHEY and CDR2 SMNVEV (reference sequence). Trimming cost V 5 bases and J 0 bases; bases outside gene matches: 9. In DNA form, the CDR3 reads TGTGCCAGCAGTGACGTAGCGGGAGGGAGAAGCTCCTACAATGAGCAGTTCTTC. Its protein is CASSDVAGGRSSYNEQFF.

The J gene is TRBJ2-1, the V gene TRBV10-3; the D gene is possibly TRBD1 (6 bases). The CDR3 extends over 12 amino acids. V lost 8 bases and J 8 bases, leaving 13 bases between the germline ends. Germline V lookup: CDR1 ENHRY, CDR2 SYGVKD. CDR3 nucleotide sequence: TGTGCCATCTCCCCCAGGGGTGATGAGCAGTTCTTC. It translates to CAISPRGDEQFF.

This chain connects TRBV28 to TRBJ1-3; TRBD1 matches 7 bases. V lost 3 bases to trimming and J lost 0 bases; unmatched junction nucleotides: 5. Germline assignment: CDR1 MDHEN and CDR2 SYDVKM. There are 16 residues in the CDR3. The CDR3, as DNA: TGTGCCAGCAGTTTCAGAGGGGGCAGCTCTGGAAACACCATATATTTT. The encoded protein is CASSFRGGSSGNTIYF.

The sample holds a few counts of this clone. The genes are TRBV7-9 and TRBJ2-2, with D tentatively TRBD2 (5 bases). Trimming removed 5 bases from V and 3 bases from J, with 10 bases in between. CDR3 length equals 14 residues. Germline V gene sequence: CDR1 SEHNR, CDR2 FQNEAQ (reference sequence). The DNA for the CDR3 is TGTGCCAGCAGCAAAACTAGAGACACCGGGGAGCTGTTTTTT. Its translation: CASSKTRDTGELFF.

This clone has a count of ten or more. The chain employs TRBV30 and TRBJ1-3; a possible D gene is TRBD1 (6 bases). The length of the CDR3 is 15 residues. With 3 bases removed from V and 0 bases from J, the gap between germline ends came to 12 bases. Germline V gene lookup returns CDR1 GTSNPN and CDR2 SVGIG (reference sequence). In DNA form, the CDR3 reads TGTGCCTGGAGAAACAGGGTACTCTCTGGAAACACCATATATTTT. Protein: CAWRNRVLSGNTIYF.

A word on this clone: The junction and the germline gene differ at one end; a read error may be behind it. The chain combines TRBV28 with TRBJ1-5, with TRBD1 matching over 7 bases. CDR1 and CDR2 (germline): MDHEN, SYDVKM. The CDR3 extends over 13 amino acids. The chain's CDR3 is CASIRQGSQTQHF. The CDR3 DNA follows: TGTGCCAGCATTAGACAGGGATCTCAGACCCAGCATTTT.

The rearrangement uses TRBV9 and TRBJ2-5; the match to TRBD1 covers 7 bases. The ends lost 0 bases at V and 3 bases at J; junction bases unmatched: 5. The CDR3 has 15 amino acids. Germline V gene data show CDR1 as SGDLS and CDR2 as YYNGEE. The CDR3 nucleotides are TGTGCCAGCAGCGTAGCACAACAGGGGAAAGAGACCCAGTACTTC. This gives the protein CASSVAQQGKETQYF.

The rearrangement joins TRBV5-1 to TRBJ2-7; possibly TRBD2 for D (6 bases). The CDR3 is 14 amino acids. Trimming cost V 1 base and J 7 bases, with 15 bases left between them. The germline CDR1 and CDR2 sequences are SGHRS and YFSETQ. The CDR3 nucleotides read TGCGCCAGCAGCTTGAAGGAGGGATGGTCGGAGCAGTACTTC. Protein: CASSLKEGWSEQYF.

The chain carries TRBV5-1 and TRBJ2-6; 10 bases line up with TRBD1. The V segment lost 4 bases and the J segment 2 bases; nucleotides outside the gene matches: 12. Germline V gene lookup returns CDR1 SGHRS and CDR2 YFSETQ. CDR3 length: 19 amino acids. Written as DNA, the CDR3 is TGCGCCAGCAGCAGAACCGGGACAGGGGATTCTCCTGGGGCCAACGTCCTGACTTTC. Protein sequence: CASSRTGTGDSPGANVLTF. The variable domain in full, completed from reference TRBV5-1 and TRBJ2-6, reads KAGVTQTPRYLIKTRGQQVTLSCSPISGHRSVSWYQQTPGQGLQFLFEYFSETQRNKGNFPGRFSGRQFSNSRSEMNVSTLELGDSALYLCASSRTGTGDSPGANVLTFGAGSRLTVL.